This TCR beta chain was sequenced in a study of human T cells and chemical hapten exposure. TCRdb reprocessed the RACE reads via MiXCR and lists one record per CDR3 protein. The table records 85,000 to 100,000 distinct CDR3 sequences, about 28% of them present only once. Notes on the study in general: Patch test score tracked positively with PT1 expanded TCR counts.

This clonotype was seen a few times. Its antigen is not known. Regarding time point: patch test 3, about 24 weeks after DPC sensitization. This sample's treatment: therapeutic diphenylcyclopropenone sensitization with weekly scalp DPC. Venepuncture was done earlier than the placement of each patch test. The junction had 7 bases not matched to a gene; V was cut back by 3 bases and J by 1 base. The CDR3 runs to 17 residues. The germline V gene has CDR1 SGHDN and CDR2 FVKESK. The chain is built from TRBV14 and TRBJ2-5; 11 bases line up with TRBD1. Specimen: whole blood, collected in connection with sensitization to the hapten diphenylcyclopropenone (DPC). The receptor was isolated from a man aged 40-55 years with alopecia areata. Some clones in this sample may be carry-over from other donors' samples. CDR3 sequence reads: CASSHGQGALTQETQYF. The CDR3 nucleotides are TGTGCCAGCAGCCACGGACAGGGGGCGCTTACCCAAGAGACCCAGTACTTC.